This TCR beta chain was captured by sequencing in a study of spatial heterogeneity in lung cancer (dated by TCRdb to about 2019). In terms of the full investigation: More beta-chain than alpha-chain transcripts were consistently detected, likely reflecting higher beta-chain transcript abundance. In the raw uncorrected reads, each unique combination of TCR and UMI appeared more than ten times on average. Both alpha and beta chains were TCR-sequenced in samples taken at surgery, namely 220 tumor regions, fewer than 85 matched nontumor lung samples and 50 to 60 PBMC samples. In non-small cell lung cancer, the study quantitatively compared TCR alpha and beta repertoires across several tumor regions, matched nontumor lung, and blood. TCR transcript counts in tumor regions correlated strongly with a T cell transcriptional module score from matched bulk RNA-seq. Nonsynonymous mutation counts, determined by whole-exome sequencing of tumor tissue, were related to features of the TCR repertoire.

Summary of the overall study and its limitations: Additional single-cell paired TCR alpha and beta sequencing was considered necessary to confirm, at a functional level, the hypothesis that regional TCRs recognize regional mutations. Estimated TCR-seq coverage of tumor T cells was only around 7.1% for alpha chains and about 12% for beta chains. The count of ubiquitous expanded TCRs correlated with the count of ubiquitous nonsynonymous mutations, and the count of regional expanded TCRs correlated with the count of regional nonsynonymous mutations. The tumor nonsynonymous mutation count correlated with the number of expanded intratumoral alpha and beta TCRs.

Ten or more counts support this clonotype. Its cognate antigen has yet to be identified. No base quality information exists; no much larger clone differs at one position. Receptor amplification or capture employed 5' RACE. Sequencing took place on a NextSeq 500. To allow correction of PCR and sequencing errors, the TCR library protocol tagged every TCR cDNA molecule with a unique molecular identifier. Per the original workflow: TCR identification, UMI-based error correction and CDR3 extraction were performed with Decombinator tools. TCRs above a frequency of 2 per 1,000, corresponding to the top 1% of the tumor frequency distribution, were defined as expanded. Expanded tumor TCRs statistically deemed absent (corrected P<0.05) from at least one tumor region were classed as regional, and all other expanded tumor TCRs were classed as ubiquitous. Renyi diversity was calculated using the R vegan package after each repertoire was subsampled 100 times to 5,000 TCRs. CDR3 similarity networks were built from amino acid triplet string-kernel similarity, with CDR3s being connected when pairwise similarity was above 0.82. In TCRdb, the public reads were trimmed at Q25 with fastp and aligned with MiXCR, with productive beta chains retained. Rows matching on CDR3 protein sequence are summarized as one entry with the most common DNA and genes. The V and J calls, along with clone size, are taken from TCRdb and not from the paper's own processing. In this sample the table shows about 18,000 distinct CDR3 sequences, 7.5% of which occur a single time. The top ten hold less than 30% of the sample.

From the germline V gene, CDR1 is MNHEY and CDR2 is SVGAGI. V sheds 2 bases and J sheds 0 bases, leaving 10 bases between their ends. The CDR3 sequence holds 15 residues, the cysteine and phenylalanine included. CDR3 DNA is the only sequence kept; it has 45 bases, read in frame from the first base. The time point label on this specimen signifies: sample taken at primary tumor resection. Donors were 72 patients with early-stage, untreated non-small cell lung cancer from the lung TRACERx cohort. Whole RNA extracted from tumor and nontumor lung tissue, or from cryopreserved PBMC samples, was used for TCR sequencing without cell sorting. Only patients for whom sufficient RNA was available from at least two tumor regions were selected for TCR sequencing. Before being selected, tumor and adjacent nontumor lung specimens were reviewed by a lung pathologist.

The material sequenced was lung tumor tissue, taken at surgery. The chain employs TRBV6-5 and TRBJ1-2, with the D gene uncertain. The clonotype was recovered from a male donor with early-stage non-small cell lung cancer. Read as DNA, the sequence is TGTGCCAGCAGTTACAACTTCCAAGCTAACTATGGCTACACCTTC. This gives the protein CASSYNFQANYGYTF.